This T cell receptor (beta chain) stems from a study of beta chain features in type 1 diabetes. Study findings and constraints: TCRB CDR3s from Type 1 diabetes patients were moderately but significantly shorter in all four CD4+ subsets.

The CDR3 extends over 15 amino acids. Trimming shortened V by 5 bases and J by 0 bases, and 13 bases separated the two germline ends. Germline V gene sequence: CDR1 LGHNA, CDR2 YNFKEQ. About this clone: What it binds is unknown.

As every portion of the isolated RNA was reverse transcribed, the sequencing read expressed TCRB transcripts. Clones were read by immunoSEQ multiplex PCR, and TCRdb kept only the in-frame ones, dropping some. The sample carries over 150,000 clones, approximately 8% recorded once. The rearrangement links TRBV4-2 to TRBJ1-2, with a possible D match to TRBD1 (5 bases). The sequenced material came from central memory CD4+ T cells from blood. This clonotype was sampled from a woman in her forties with type 1 diabetes. The CDR3: CASSTRGAANYGYTF. The CDR3 region has the DNA TGTGCCAGCAGCACCCGTGGGGCCGCTAACTATGGCTACACCTTC.